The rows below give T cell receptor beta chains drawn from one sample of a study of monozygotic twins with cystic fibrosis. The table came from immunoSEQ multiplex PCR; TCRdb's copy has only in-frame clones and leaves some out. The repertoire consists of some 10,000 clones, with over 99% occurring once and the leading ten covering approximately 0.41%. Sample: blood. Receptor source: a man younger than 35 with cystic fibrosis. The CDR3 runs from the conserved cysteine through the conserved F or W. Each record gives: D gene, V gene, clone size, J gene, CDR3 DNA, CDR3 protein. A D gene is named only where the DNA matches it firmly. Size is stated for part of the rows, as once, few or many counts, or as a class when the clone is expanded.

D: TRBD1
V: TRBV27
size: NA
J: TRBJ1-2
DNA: TGTGCCAGCAGTTTATACTCAACAGGGGGCGGCTATGGCTACACCTTC
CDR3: CASSLYSTGGGYGYTF

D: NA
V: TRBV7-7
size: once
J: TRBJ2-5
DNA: TGTGCCAGCAGCCAGGGGGGCCTTCAGACCCAGTACTTC
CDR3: CASSQGGLQTQYF

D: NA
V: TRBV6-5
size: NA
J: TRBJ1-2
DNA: TGTGCCAGCAGTTACTCGGAGGGATACTATGGCTACACCTTC
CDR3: CASSYSEGYYGYTF

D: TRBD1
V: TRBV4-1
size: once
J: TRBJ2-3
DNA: TGCGCCAGCAGCCTGGGGACAGGGGACACAGATACGCAGTATTTT
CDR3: CASSLGTGDTDTQYF

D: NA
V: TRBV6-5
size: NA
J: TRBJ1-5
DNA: TGTGCCAGCAGCCCCGCTCTGTTTAATCAGCCCCAGCATTTT
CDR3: CASSPALFNQPQHF

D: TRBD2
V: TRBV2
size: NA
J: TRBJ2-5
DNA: TGTGCCAGCAGTGAAAGGGCTAGCGGGAGATGGGCAGAGACCCAGTACTTC
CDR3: CASSERASGRWAETQYF

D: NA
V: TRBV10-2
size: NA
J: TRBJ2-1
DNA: TGCGCCAGCTTGGGCGGGCATGAGCAGTTCTTC
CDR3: CASLGGHEQFF

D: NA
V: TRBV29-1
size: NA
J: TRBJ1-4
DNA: TGCAGCGTACCCGGGGCGGGGGAAAAACTGTTTTTT
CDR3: CSVPGAGEKLFF

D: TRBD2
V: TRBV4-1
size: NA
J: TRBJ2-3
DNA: TGCGCCAGCAGCCTCCAAGGGACTAGCGGGGATACGCAGTATTTT
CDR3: CASSLQGTSGDTQYF

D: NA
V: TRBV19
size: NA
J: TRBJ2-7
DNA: TGTGCCAGTAGTATAGGGACAGATTTCTACGAGCAGTACTTC
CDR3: CASSIGTDFYEQYF

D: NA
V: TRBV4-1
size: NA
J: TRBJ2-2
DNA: TGCGCCAGCAGCCAAGTGGGACGGGCTGGCGGGGAGCTGTTTTTT
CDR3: CASSQVGRAGGELFF

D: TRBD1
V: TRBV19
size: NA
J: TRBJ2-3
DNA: TGTGCCAGTAGTATGCAACAGGGGCAAACAGATACGCAGTATTTT
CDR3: CASSMQQGQTDTQYF

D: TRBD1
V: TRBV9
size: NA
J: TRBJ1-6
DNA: TGTGCCAGCAGCGTAGCTACCCTACCGGACAGGAATTCACCCCTCCACTTT
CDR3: CASSVATLPDRNSPLHF

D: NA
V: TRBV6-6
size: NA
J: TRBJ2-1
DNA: TGTGCCAGCAGCCCCCTTGGGGGGCGGTTTGATAATGAGCAGTTCTTC
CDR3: CASSPLGGRFDNEQFF

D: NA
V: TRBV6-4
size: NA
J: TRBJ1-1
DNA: TGTGCCAGCAGTGACGAGGGGCGGCGAGCTTTCTTT
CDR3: CASSDEGRRAFF

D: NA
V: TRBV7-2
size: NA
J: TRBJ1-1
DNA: TGTGCCAGCAGCCACCCAGGCACTGAAGCTTTCTTT
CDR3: CASSHPGTEAFF

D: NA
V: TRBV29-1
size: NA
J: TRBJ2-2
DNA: TGCAGCGTTGTCGGGGGAGGCAACACCGGGGAGCTGTTTTTT
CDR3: CSVVGGGNTGELFF

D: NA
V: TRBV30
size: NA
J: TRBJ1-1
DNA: TGTGCCTGGAGTGTAGGCTCCTCGAGGGGGAACACTGAAGCTTTCTTT
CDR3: CAWSVGSSRGNTEAFF

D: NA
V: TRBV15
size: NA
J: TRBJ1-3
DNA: TGTGCCACCAGCACACGACAGGGAAACACCATATATTTT
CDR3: CATSTRQGNTIYF

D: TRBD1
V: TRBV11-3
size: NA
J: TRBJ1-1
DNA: TGTGCCAGCAGCTCAGGACAGGGAGGCACTGAAGCTTTCTTT
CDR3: CASSSGQGGTEAFF

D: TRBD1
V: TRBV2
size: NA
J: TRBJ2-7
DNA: TGTGCCAGCAGCCCAGGACAGGGGGCCTCCTACGAGCAGTACTTC
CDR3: CASSPGQGASYEQYF

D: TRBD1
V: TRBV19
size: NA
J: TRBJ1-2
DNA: TGTGCCAGTAGTACCACGGACAGGGCAAACTATGGCTACACCTTC
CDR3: CASSTTDRANYGYTF

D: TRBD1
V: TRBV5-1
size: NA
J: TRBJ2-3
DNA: TGCGCCAGCGCGGGACAGGGGCCCACAGATACGCAGTATTTT
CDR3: CASAGQGPTDTQYF

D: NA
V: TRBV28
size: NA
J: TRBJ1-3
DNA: TGTGCCAGCAGTTTAAGGGGGTTGTCCTCTGGAAACACCATATATTTT
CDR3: CASSLRGLSSGNTIYF

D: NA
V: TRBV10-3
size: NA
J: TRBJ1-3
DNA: TGTGCCAGTGACAGAGGCTCTGGAAACACCATATATTTT
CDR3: CASDRGSGNTIYF

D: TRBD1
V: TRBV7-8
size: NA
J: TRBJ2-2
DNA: TGTGCCAGCAGCTCCCGACAGGGTAGCACCGGGGAGCTGTTTTTT
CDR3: CASSSRQGSTGELFF

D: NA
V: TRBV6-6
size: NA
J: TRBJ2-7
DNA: TGTGCCAGCAGCACCCGCCAAAGATCCTACGAGCAGTACTTC
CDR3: CASSTRQRSYEQYF

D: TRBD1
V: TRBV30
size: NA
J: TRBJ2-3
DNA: TGTGCCTGGAGCGGTGACAGGGATGTCGCAGATACGCAGTATTTT
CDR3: CAWSGDRDVADTQYF

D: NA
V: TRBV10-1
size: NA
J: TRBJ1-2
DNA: TGCGCCAGCAGTGCGGACAGCGGGGTAGATGGCTACACCTTC
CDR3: CASSADSGVDGYTF

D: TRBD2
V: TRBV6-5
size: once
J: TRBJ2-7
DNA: TGTGCCAGCACCCCTTTGGCTAGCGGGACCTACGAGCAGTACTTC
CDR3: CASTPLASGTYEQYF

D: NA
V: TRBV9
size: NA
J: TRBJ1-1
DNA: TGTGCCAGCAGCGTAGCGGGAGCAGGCAACACTGAAGCTTTCTTT
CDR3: CASSVAGAGNTEAFF

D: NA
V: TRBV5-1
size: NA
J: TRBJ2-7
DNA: TGCGCCAGCAGCGACACCTACGAGCAGTACTTC
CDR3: CASSDTYEQYF

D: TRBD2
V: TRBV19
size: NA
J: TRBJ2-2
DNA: TGTGCCAGTAGGCCAACTGTAGCGGGAGGAGCGGGGGAGCTGTTTTTT
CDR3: CASRPTVAGGAGELFF

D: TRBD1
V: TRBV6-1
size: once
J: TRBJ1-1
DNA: TGTGCCAGCAGTGAAGCGGGGACAGGGGTCACTGAAGCTTTCTTT
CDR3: CASSEAGTGVTEAFF

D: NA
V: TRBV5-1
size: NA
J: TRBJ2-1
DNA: TGCGCCTCTCAACGCCGGATGGACAATGAGCAGTTCTTC
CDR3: CASQRRMDNEQFF

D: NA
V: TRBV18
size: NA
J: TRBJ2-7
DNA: TGTGCCAGCTCACCCTTTCGGGACGAGCAGTACTTC
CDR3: CASSPFRDEQYF

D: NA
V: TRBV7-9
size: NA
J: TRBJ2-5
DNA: TGTGCCAGCAGCTCCCAGTGGTCCGGGATCCGGGAGACCCAGTACTTC
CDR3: CASSSQWSGIRETQYF

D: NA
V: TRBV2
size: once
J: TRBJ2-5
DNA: TGTGCCAGCAGTGAATGGGGGGAGACCCAGTACTTC
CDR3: CASSEWGETQYF

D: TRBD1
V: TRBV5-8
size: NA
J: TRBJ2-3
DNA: TGTGCCAGCAGCTTGGGACAGGGGTCCGATACGCAGTATTTT
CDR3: CASSLGQGSDTQYF

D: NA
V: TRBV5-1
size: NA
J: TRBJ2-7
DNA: TGCGCCAGCAGCCTGGTCCATCGGGAGTACGAGCAGTACTTC
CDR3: CASSLVHREYEQYF

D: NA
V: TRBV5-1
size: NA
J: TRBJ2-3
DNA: TGCGCCAGCACGGACGTATCTAGCACAGATACGCAGTATTTT
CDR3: CASTDVSSTDTQYF

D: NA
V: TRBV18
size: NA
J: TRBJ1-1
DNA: TGTGCCAGCTCGAACGAGACAGCTCAGAACACTGAAGCTTTCTTT
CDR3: CASSNETAQNTEAFF

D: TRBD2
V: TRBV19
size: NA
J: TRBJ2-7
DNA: TGTGCCGGGACTAGGACAGCTAACTACGAGCAGTACTTC
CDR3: CAGTRTANYEQYF

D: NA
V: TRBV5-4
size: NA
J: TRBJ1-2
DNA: TGTGCCAGCAGCTTGGGTGTTCGGGCTAAGGATGGCTACACCTTC
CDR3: CASSLGVRAKDGYTF

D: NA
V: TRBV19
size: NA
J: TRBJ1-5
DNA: TGTGCCAGTGGCTTGGGGGGCAATCAGCCCCAGCATTTT
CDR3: CASGLGGNQPQHF

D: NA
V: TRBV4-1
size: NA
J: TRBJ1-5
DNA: TGCGCCAGCAGCCAAGTAATAATACTGAGCAATCAGCCCCAGCATTTT
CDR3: CASSQVIILSNQPQHF

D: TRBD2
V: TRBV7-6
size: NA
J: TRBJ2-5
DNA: TGTGCCAGCAGCTCACTTCCTGGACTAGCAGGGGAGACCCAGTACTTC
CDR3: CASSSLPGLAGETQYF

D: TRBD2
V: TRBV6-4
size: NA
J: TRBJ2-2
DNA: TGTGCCAGCAGAAGGACTAGCGGGAGTTCCGGGGAGCTGTTTTTT
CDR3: CASRRTSGSSGELFF

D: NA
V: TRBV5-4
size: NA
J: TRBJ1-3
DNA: TGTGCCAGCAGCTTGGTGGGGCCCTCTGGAAACACCATATATTTT
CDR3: CASSLVGPSGNTIYF

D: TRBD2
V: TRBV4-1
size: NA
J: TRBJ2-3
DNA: TGCGCCAGCAGCCAAGCGGGAGGGCCAGAAGATACGCAGTATTTT
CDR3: CASSQAGGPEDTQYF

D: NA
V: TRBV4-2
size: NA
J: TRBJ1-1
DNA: TGTGCCAGCAGCCAAGACGGGGGACCCACTGAAGCTTTCTTT
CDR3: CASSQDGGPTEAFF

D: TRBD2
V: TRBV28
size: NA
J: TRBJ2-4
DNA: TGTGCCAGCAGTTTACCCTCTCGGACTAGCGGGGGGCAGTACTTC
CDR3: CASSLPSRTSGGQYF

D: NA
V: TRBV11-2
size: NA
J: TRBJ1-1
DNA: TGTGCCAGCAGCTCAGTGGCAGGACGGACTGAAGCTTTCTTT
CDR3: CASSSVAGRTEAFF

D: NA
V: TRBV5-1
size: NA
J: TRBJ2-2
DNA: TGCGCCAGCATTACCGGGGAGCTGTTTTTT
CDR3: CASITGELFF

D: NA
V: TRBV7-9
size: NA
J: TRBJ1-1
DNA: TGTGCCAGCAGCTTAGCGCCCGGCGCTGAAGCTTTCTTT
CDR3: CASSLAPGAEAFF

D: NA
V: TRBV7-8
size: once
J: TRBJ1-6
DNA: TGTGCCAGCAGCTTAAGGGCATACGGGTCACCCCTCCACTTT
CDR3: CASSLRAYGSPLHF

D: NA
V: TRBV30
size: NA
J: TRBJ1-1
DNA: TGTGCCTGGAGTAAGACATCTTCCACTGAAGCTTTCTTT
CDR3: CAWSKTSSTEAFF

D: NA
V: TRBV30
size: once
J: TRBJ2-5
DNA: TGTGCCTGGAGTGTTAGGGAGGAGACCCAGTACTTC
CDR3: CAWSVREETQYF

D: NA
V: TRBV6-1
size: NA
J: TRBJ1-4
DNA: TGTGCCAGCAGAGTCACAGGGTTAAGCTACGAAAAACTGTTTTTT
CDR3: CASRVTGLSYEKLFF

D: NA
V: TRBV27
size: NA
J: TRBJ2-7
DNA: TGTGCCAGCAGAGCCGGTTTGGGGGGGGGCGACTCCTACGAGCAGTACTTC
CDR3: CASRAGLGGGDSYEQYF